Listed below are T cell receptor beta chains from one sample, sequenced in a study of cytomegalovirus exposure and HLA in healthy donors. Sequencing used immunoSEQ multiplex PCR; TCRdb keeps in-frame clones, though not all of them. This table holds over 95,000 clones, around 76% found once. Sequenced material: PBMCs. These receptors were taken from a woman aged 40 to 50 in good health and CMV-seropositive. Each CDR3 is given with its conserved first and last residue. Each record gives: clone size, V gene, J gene, CDR3 protein. Clone size is given for some rows only: seen once, a few or many times, or a class if the clone is expanded.

clone size: .; V gene: TRBV6-5; J gene: TRBJ1-1; CDR3 protein: CASSRQARNTEAFF
clone size: .; V gene: TRBV30; J gene: TRBJ1-2; CDR3 protein: CAWRTTGNYGYTF
clone size: .; V gene: TRBV4-1; J gene: TRBJ1-2; CDR3 protein: CASSLTGARGYTF
clone size: .; V gene: TRBV6-5; J gene: TRBJ1-6; CDR3 protein: CASSYADRNSPLHF
clone size: .; V gene: TRBV4-1; J gene: TRBJ1-2; CDR3 protein: CASSQVAGLASGYTF
clone size: many; V gene: TRBV5-1; J gene: TRBJ1-4; CDR3 protein: CASSSSSRREEKLFF
clone size: .; V gene: TRBV7-2; J gene: TRBJ1-2; CDR3 protein: CASSSLQHYGYTF
clone size: .; V gene: TRBV14; J gene: TRBJ1-1; CDR3 protein: CASSQEVTPGRGRTEAFF
clone size: .; V gene: TRBV5-1; J gene: TRBJ1-1; CDR3 protein: CASSLIQGANTEAFF
clone size: .; V gene: TRBV7-9; J gene: TRBJ1-1; CDR3 protein: CASSLEGQPSAEAFF
clone size: .; V gene: TRBV6-5; J gene: TRBJ1-6; CDR3 protein: CASSYLRENSPLHF
clone size: .; V gene: TRBV30; J gene: TRBJ1-5; CDR3 protein: CAWSVQGDQPQHF
clone size: .; V gene: TRBV12-5; J gene: TRBJ2-3; CDR3 protein: CASGLASGGALDTQYF
clone size: .; V gene: TRBV30; J gene: TRBJ2-1; CDR3 protein: CAWSFLAGGNEQFF
clone size: .; V gene: TRBV7-9; J gene: TRBJ2-7; CDR3 protein: CASSLSPPYEQYF
clone size: .; V gene: TRBV5-1; J gene: TRBJ2-7; CDR3 protein: CASSPGGGAVDEQYF
clone size: .; V gene: TRBV18; J gene: TRBJ2-5; CDR3 protein: CASSPDQETQYF
clone size: .; V gene: TRBV30; J gene: TRBJ1-1; CDR3 protein: CASGYSEVYF
clone size: .; V gene: TRBV19; J gene: TRBJ1-2; CDR3 protein: CASSIEDIYGYTF
clone size: .; V gene: TRBV6-5; J gene: TRBJ2-7; CDR3 protein: CASGRQGSYEQYF
clone size: few; V gene: TRBV30; J gene: TRBJ1-5; CDR3 protein: CAWRAGHSQPQHF
clone size: .; V gene: TRBV30; J gene: TRBJ1-3; CDR3 protein: CAWSVLSTGNTIYF
clone size: .; V gene: TRBV28; J gene: TRBJ2-1; CDR3 protein: CASSTVWGRNEQFF
clone size: .; V gene: TRBV18; J gene: TRBJ1-6; CDR3 protein: CASSPMSRDRDSPLHF
clone size: .; V gene: TRBV5-8; J gene: TRBJ2-1; CDR3 protein: CASSLATRLEGNEQFF
clone size: many; V gene: TRBV29-1; J gene: TRBJ2-7; CDR3 protein: CSVGGDRGYQYF
clone size: once; V gene: TRBV29-1; J gene: TRBJ1-1; CDR3 protein: CSVRAGAMSAEAFF
clone size: .; V gene: TRBV19; J gene: TRBJ1-2; CDR3 protein: CASSIWQGNYGYTF
clone size: .; V gene: TRBV19; J gene: TRBJ1-4; CDR3 protein: CASSPGSRPQGEKLFF
clone size: .; V gene: TRBV13; J gene: TRBJ1-3; CDR3 protein: CASSWGLGGRNTIYF
clone size: .; V gene: TRBV19; J gene: TRBJ2-3; CDR3 protein: CASTPGGARGDTQYF
clone size: .; V gene: TRBV7-2; J gene: TRBJ1-6; CDR3 protein: CASSSSGTGIGSPLHF
clone size: once; V gene: TRBV5-1; J gene: TRBJ1-2; CDR3 protein: CASSRTGHYGYTF
clone size: .; V gene: TRBV14; J gene: TRBJ2-5; CDR3 protein: CASSQRGFRETQYF
clone size: .; V gene: TRBV11-2; J gene: TRBJ2-7; CDR3 protein: CASSLGTGGSEQYF
clone size: .; V gene: TRBV15; J gene: TRBJ1-2; CDR3 protein: CATSRSGTAGGAGYGYTF
clone size: few; V gene: TRBV18; J gene: TRBJ1-1; CDR3 protein: CASSGQGGTEAFF